Listed here is a single T cell receptor beta chain. Its antigen remains unknown. Other DNA sequences of this sample code for an identical CDR3. Some clones are missing from TCRdb's copy, which holds only in-frame ones; the method was immunoSEQ multiplex PCR. The sample consists of about 89,000 clones, 84% of them appearing once. The data were obtained in a study of cytomegalovirus exposure and HLA in healthy donors. Overall study results and limits: There were some public TCRs occurring in many donors, but most TCR sequences were rare.

CDR3 length equals 14 residues. Germline V gene lookup returns CDR1 SGDLS and CDR2 YYNGEE. Germline trimming cut 0 bases from V and 5 bases from J; bases unmatched to any gene: 0. The rearrangement links TRBV9 to TRBJ2-2; TRBD2 aligns across 8 bases. This TCR was recovered from a woman between 18 and 29 years old in good health and CMV-seropositive. Material: PBMCs. The CDR3 sequence is CASSVGGGTGELFF. The CDR3 DNA is TGTGCCAGCAGCGTAGGCGGGGGGACCGGGGAGCTGTTTTTT.